Listed here are 5 T cell receptor beta chains from one sample, sequenced in a study of beta chain features in type 1 diabetes. Antigens for these TCRs are unknown. Every isolated RNA sample was fully reverse transcribed, so sequencing captured expressed TCRB transcripts. The data were produced by immunoSEQ multiplex PCR, yet TCRdb's version contains in-frame clones alone and is incomplete. Here the sample spans 130,000 to 150,000 clones, 10% to 15% being singletons. Findings and limits, study-wide: People with Type 1 diabetes carried modestly yet significantly shorter TCRB CDR3s in all four CD4+ subsets.

Input material: central memory CD4+ T cells from blood. The receptors here all came from a man between 18 and 35 years old with type 1 diabetes.

The V gene is TRBV7-2, the J gene TRBJ2-7; possibly TRBD1 for D (5 bases). Trimming took 1 base from V and 2 from J, leaving 9 bases between them. Germline CDR1 SGHTA, CDR2 FQGNSA. The CDR3 sequence is 14 residues long. DNA for the CDR3: TGTGCCAGCAGCTTAGGACAGAAAACCTACGAGCAGTACTTC. Residues: CASSLGQKTYEQYF.

The DNA of the CDR3 is TGTGCCAGCAGCCCGGGACAGGGGTACTACGAGCAGTACTTC. It codes for CASSPGQGYYEQYF. V and J are TRBV5-4 and TRBJ2-7, with 10 bases lining up with TRBD1. In germline, CDR1 is SGHNT, CDR2 YYREEE (reference sequence). This CDR3 is 14 amino acids long. Trimming cost V 4 bases and J 3 bases; bases outside gene matches: 4.

The chain combines TRBV11-3 with TRBJ2-1, with D perhaps TRBD1 or TRBD2 (6 bases each). This CDR3 is 13 amino acids long. The germline V and J ends were trimmed by 3 bases and 7 bases, with 10 bases remaining between them. From germline, CDR1 is SGHNT and CDR2 YENEEA. This chain's CDR3 is CASSFGGPNEQFF. The CDR3 region has the DNA TGTGCCAGCAGCTTCGGGGGCCCAAATGAGCAGTTCTTC.

The sample holds a few counts of this clone. The rearrangement links TRBV6-1 to TRBJ2-3, with TRBD1 identical over 7 bases. The V segment lost 2 bases and the J segment 3 bases; nucleotides outside the gene matches: 8. The CDR3 is made up of 16 amino acids. Germline V gives CDR1 MNHNS, CDR2 SASEGT. CDR3 in amino acids: CASSESGTASTDTQYF. The CDR3 bases are TGTGCCAGCAGTGAATCGGGGACAGCTAGTACAGATACGCAGTATTTT.

A remark on this clone: This specimen includes other DNA sequences encoding the same CDR3. The chain uses TRBV18 and TRBJ2-1; no firm D call. The CDR3 length is 15 residues. Germline-derived CDR1 and CDR2 are KGHSH and LQKENI. The V and J ends lost 0 bases and 0 bases respectively, with 6 bases between them. CDR3 region: CASSPPGSSYNEQFF. Here the CDR3 DNA reads TGTGCCAGCTCACCACCGGGAAGCTCCTACAATGAGCAGTTCTTC.